Described below is a single TCR beta chain sequence and its context. Here immunoSEQ multiplex PCR was the method, and the copy in TCRdb shows in-frame clones only, minus some. Here the sample spans some 660,000 clones, around 87% being singletons. This CDR3 region has 20 residues. From germline, CDR1 is MDHEN and CDR2 SYDVKM. After removal of 6 bases from V and 6 bases from J, the junction contained 26 bases not matched to a gene. The entry originates in a study of shared T cell receptors in the human thymus. These sequences were also reported in another study, on human thymus T cells.

This chain uses TRBV28 with TRBJ1-5; 7 bases line up with TRBD1. Material for sequencing was thymocytes. The sequence derives from a boy under three years old with a congenital heart defect. This chain's CDR3 is CASSRGHEVNGQAAGQPQHF. DNA for the CDR3: TGTGCCAGCAGCCGAGGTCATGAGGTTAATGGACAGGCGGCTGGTCAGCCCCAGCATTTT. Filled out from reference TRBV28 and TRBJ1-5, the complete variable domain reads DVKVTQSSRYLVKRTGEKVFLECVQDMDHENMFWYRQDPGLGLRLIYFSYDVKMKEKGDIPEGYSVSREKKERFSLILESASTNQTSMYLCASSRGHEVNGQAAGQPQHFGDGTRLSIL.